This TCR beta chain was obtained from a study of T cells after posttransplantation cyclophosphamide. Study outcomes and limitations: TRB overlap between skin or GI tissue T cells and blood was limited.

Assay used: immunoSEQ multiplex PCR; TCRdb lists only in-frame clones, some missing. This record lists fewer than 55,000 clones, none seen once only, and the top ten clones contain approximately 2.4%. The CDR3 sequence is 14 residues long. In germline, CDR1 is LGHNA, CDR2 YNFKEQ. The V gene end was trimmed by 6 bases and the J gene end by 6 bases; junction bases not matched to a gene: 9. On the day of bone marrow donation, the related graft donor provided peripheral blood. For this clone: Its antigen is undetermined.

This clonotype originated in a man aged 35-49 years in good health, CMV-negative, and a related stem cell transplant donor. The rearrangement links TRBV4-2 to TRBJ2-3; 7 positions match TRBD1. Sequences were obtained from PBMCs. In nucleotides, the CDR3 is TGTGCCAGCAGTACAGGGGACGCGGGCGATACGCAGTATTTT. Its translation: CASSTGDAGDTQYF.